What follows are 2 T cell receptor beta chains derived from one specimen sequenced in a study of shared clonotypes between healthy human individuals. TCRdb's copy holds only in-frame clones and misses some; the assay was immunoSEQ multiplex PCR. The table shows around 510,000 clones, with around 96% occurring only once. The specimen sequenced was naive CD4+ T cells sorted from blood. The subset was: CD45RA+ positively selected. These receptors came from a woman in her thirties in good health.

The chain's CDR3 is CASSLGYSSYNEQFF. The CDR3 DNA sequence: TGTGCCAGCAGTTTAGGCTACAGCTCCTACAATGAGCAGTTCTTC. This chain joins TRBV27 and TRBJ2-1; no clear D gene. The CDR3 length is 15 residues. Trimming cost V 2 bases and J 0 bases, with 8 bases left between them. CDR1 and CDR2 (germline): MNHEY, SMNVEV (reference sequence).

The J gene is TRBJ2-1, the V gene TRBV11-2, with 8 positions matching TRBD2. V was clipped by 5 bases and J by 2 bases; unmatched bases: 8. Germline-derived CDR1 and CDR2 are SGHAT and FQNNGV. The CDR3 covers 16 residues. For the CDR3, the DNA is TGTGCCAGCAGCGCTTATAGCGGGAACCCCTACAATGAGCAGTTCTTC. Translating gives CASSAYSGNPYNEQFF.